The 6 T cell receptor beta chains listed next were all sequenced from one sample in a study of shared clonotypes between healthy human individuals. In the naive CD8 group, cells lacked CD45RO and were positively selected for CCR7, so terminally differentiated effector memory CD45RA+ cells were left out. Sequencing used immunoSEQ multiplex PCR; TCRdb keeps in-frame clones, though not all of them. The data hold some 2,100,000 clones, with about 93% observed a single time. Source material: naive CD8+ T cells from PBMCs. The receptors were gathered from a man aged 18 to 30 in good health. Some clones in this sample may be carry-over from other donors' samples.

The J gene is TRBJ1-4, the V gene TRBV2; D not resolved. The CDR3 is 17 amino acids. The germline V and J ends were trimmed by 0 bases and 1 base, with 12 bases remaining between them. Germline CDR1 SNHLY, CDR2 FYNNEI. The CDR3 sequence: CASSEALRWVTNEKLFF. The DNA of the CDR3 is TGTGCCAGCAGTGAAGCGCTTCGGTGGGTAACTAATGAAAAACTGTTTTTT.

This clone came up once. The rearrangement links TRBV27 to TRBJ2-1, with 8 bases that match TRBD2. The CDR3 runs 16 residues. CDR1 MNHEY and CDR2 SMNVEV come from the germline V gene (reference sequence). After removal of 3 bases from V and 2 bases from J, the junction contained 6 bases not matched to a gene. CDR3 bases: TGTGCCAGCAGTTTTGGAGCGGGAGCTGCCTACAATGAGCAGTTCTTC. It codes for CASSFGAGAAYNEQFF.

This rearrangement joins TRBV9 to TRBJ2-4; D gene unclear. CDR3 size: 14 residues. Germline V gene lookup returns CDR1 SGDLS and CDR2 YYNGEE. Between the trimmed V and J ends, which lost 0 bases and 4 bases, there was a span of 8 bases. Here the CDR3 DNA reads TGTGCCAGCAGCGTAGCTGAGGATAAAAACATTCAGTACTTC. Amino acid sequence: CASSVAEDKNIQYF.

The gene calls are TRBV11-1 and TRBJ2-7; either TRBD1 or TRBD2 may supply D (6 bases each). The germline V and J ends were trimmed by 1 base and 2 bases, with 9 bases remaining between them. This CDR3 has 14 residues. Germline CDR1 reads SGHAT; CDR2 reads FQDESV (reference sequence). CDR3 nucleotide sequence: TGTGCCAGCAGCTTAGGGGGGGCCACCTACGAGCAGTACTTC. This gives the protein CASSLGGATYEQYF.

This chain connects TRBV6-1 to TRBJ2-2; TRBD2 matches at 7 bases. Per the germline V gene, CDR1 is MNHNS and CDR2 is SASEGT. This CDR3 comprises 15 residues. V lost 7 bases and J lost 6; bases outside the gene matches: 11. The CDR3 loop reads CASKGWRENPGELFF. Written as DNA, the CDR3 is TGTGCCAGCAAGGGGTGGCGGGAGAATCCCGGGGAGCTGTTTTTT.

This clone came up once. The chain recombines TRBV7-6 with TRBJ2-2, with D hard to call. This CDR3 contains 14 residues. CDR1 SGHVS and CDR2 FNYEAQ come from the germline V gene. The V end lost 5 bases, the J end lost 3 bases, and 10 bases lay between the germline ends. This chain's CDR3 is CASSPGRDTGELFF. CDR3 in DNA: TGTGCCAGCAGCCCGGGTCGGGACACCGGGGAGCTGTTTTTT.